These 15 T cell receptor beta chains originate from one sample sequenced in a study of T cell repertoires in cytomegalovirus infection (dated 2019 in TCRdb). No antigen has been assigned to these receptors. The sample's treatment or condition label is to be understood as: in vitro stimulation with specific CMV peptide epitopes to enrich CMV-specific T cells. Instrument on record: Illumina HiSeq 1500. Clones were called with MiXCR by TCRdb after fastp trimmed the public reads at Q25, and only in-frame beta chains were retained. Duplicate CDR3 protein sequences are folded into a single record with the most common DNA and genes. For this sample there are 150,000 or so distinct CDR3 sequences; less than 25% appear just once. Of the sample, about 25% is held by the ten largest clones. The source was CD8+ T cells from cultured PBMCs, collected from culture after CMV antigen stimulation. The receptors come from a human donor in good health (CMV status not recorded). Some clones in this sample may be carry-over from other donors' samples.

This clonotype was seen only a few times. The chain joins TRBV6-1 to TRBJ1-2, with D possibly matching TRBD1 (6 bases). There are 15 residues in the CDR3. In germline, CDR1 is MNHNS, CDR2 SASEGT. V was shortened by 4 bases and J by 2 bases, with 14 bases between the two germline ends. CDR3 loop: CASSATTGPNYGYTF. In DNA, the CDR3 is TGTGCCAGCAGTGCAACCACAGGGCCAAACTATGGCTACACCTTC.

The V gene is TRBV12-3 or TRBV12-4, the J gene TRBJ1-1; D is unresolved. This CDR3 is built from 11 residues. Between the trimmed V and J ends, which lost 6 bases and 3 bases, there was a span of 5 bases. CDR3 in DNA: TGTGCCAGCAGAGCTGACACTGAAGCTTTCTTT. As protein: CASRADTEAFF.

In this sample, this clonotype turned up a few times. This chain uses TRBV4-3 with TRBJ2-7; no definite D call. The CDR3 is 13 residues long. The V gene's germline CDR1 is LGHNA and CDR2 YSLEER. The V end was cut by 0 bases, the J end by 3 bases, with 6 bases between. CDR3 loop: CASSQDRFYEQYF. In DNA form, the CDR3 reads TGCGCCAGCAGCCAAGACAGGTTCTACGAGCAGTACTTC.

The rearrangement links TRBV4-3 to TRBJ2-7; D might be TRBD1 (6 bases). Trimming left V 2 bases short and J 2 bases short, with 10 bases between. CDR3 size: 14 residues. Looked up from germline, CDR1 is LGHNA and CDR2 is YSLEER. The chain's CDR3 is CASSQSTGAYEQYF. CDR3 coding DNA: TGCGCCAGCAGCCAATCGACAGGTGCCTACGAGCAGTACTTC.

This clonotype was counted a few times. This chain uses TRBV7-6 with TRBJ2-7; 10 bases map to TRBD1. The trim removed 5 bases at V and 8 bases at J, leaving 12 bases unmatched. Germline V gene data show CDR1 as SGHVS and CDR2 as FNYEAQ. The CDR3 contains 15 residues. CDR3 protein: CASSPPGTGVTKQYF. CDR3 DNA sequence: TGTGCCAGCAGCCCCCCCGGGACAGGGGTTACGAAGCAGTACTTC.

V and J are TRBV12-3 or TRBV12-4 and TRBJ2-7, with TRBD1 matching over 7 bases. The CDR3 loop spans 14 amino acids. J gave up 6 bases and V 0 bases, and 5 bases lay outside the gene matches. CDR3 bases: TGTGCCAGCAGTTTAGCACAGGGGTTTAGCGAGCAGTACTTC. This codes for CASSLAQGFSEQYF.

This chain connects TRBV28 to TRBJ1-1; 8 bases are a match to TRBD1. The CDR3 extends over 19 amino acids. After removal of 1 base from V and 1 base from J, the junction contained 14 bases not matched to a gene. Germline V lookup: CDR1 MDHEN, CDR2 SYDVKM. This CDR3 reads CASSLSRTTRDRRNTEAFF. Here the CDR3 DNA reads TGTGCCAGCAGTTTATCGAGAACCACTAGGGACAGGCGGAACACTGAAGCTTTCTTT.

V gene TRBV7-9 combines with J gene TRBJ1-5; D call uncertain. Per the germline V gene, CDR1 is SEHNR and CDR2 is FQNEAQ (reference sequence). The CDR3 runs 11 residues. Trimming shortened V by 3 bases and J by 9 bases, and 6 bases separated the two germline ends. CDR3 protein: CASSLEGPQHF. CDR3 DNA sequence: TGTGCCAGCAGCTTGGAAGGGCCCCAGCATTTT. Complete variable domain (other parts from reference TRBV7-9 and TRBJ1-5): DTGVSQNPRHKITKRGQNVTFRCDPISEHNRLYWYRQTLGQGPEFLTYFQNEAQLEKSRLLSDRFSAERPKGSFSTLEIQRTEQGDSAMYLCASSLEGPQHFGDGTRLSIL.

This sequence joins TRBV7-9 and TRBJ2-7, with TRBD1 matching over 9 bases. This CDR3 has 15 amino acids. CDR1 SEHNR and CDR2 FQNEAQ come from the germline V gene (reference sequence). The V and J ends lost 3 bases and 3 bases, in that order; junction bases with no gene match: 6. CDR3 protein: CASSFRDREGYEQYF. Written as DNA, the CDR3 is TGTGCCAGCAGCTTCAGGGACAGGGAGGGCTACGAGCAGTACTTC.

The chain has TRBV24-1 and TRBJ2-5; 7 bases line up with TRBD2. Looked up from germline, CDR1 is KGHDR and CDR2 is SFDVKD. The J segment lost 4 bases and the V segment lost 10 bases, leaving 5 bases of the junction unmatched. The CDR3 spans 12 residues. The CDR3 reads CATPGGGETQYF. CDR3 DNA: TGTGCCACGCCTGGGGGGGGAGAGACCCAGTACTTC.

CDR3 DNA: TGCGCCAGCAGCCATGCACGTTGGGAGTCCTACAATGAGCAGTTCTTC. Translating it yields CASSHARWESYNEQFF. J is TRBJ2-1 and V is TRBV4-3, with D tentatively TRBD2 (5 bases). Germline CDR1 and CDR2: LGHNA and YSLEER. V lost 3 bases to trimming and J lost 1 base, with 13 bases between them. The CDR3 extends over 16 amino acids.

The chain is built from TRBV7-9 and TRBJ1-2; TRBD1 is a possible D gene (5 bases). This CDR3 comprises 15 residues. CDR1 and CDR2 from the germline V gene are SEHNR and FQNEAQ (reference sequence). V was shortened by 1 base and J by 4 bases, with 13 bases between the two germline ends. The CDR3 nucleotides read TGTGCCAGCAGCTTAGTAGGGACGGAGGGCTATGGCTACACCTTC. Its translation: CASSLVGTEGYGYTF.

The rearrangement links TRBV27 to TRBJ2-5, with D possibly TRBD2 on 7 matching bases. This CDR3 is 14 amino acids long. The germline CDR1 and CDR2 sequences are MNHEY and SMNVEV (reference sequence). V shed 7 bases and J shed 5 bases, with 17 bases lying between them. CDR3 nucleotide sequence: TGTGCCAGCATGCTTGGGGGGGCTACGGAGACCCAGTACTTC. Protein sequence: CASMLGGATETQYF.

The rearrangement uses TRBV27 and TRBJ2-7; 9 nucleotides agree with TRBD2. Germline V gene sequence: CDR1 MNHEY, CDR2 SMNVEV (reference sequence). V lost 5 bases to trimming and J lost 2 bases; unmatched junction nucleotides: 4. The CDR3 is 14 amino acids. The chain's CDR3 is CASSQGLAPYEQYF. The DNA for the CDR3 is TGTGCCAGCAGTCAGGGACTAGCCCCCTACGAGCAGTACTTC.

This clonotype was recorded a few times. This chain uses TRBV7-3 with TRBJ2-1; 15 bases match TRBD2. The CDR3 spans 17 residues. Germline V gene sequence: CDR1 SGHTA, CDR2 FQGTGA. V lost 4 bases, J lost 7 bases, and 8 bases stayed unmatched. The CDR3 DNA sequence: TGTGCCAGCAGCTCGGGACTAGCGGGGGGAAGAGGTAATGAGCAGTTCTTC. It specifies CASSSGLAGGRGNEQFF.